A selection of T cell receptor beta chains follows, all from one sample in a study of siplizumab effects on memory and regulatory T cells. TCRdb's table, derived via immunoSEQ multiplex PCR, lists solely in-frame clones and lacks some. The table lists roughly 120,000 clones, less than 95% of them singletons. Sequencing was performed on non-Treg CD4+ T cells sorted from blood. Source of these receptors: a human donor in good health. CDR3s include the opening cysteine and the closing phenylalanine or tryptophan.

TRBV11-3,CASSSEQYNEQFF
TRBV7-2,CASSQRQGGTGELFF
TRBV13,CASSLTGVAGAEQYF
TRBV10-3,CAIGAATGSTDTQYF
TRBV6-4,CASRRDRNTEAFF
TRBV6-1,CASVASGSSYNEQFF
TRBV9,CASSVGLGQPQHF
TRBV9,CASSGDGGADTQYF
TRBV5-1,CASSLGTPLAPEAFF
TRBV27,CASSLRGALQPQHF
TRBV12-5,CASGLGLAGGDEQFF
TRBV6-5,CASRLSGQGRGYTF
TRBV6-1,CASRESGGDTQYF
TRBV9,CASSVEGGRADTQYF
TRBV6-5,CASSYDRAGNTIYF
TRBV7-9,CASSHLAVAYEQYF
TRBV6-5,CASSPGDSPEQYF
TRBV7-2,CASSTWDRAYEQYF
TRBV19,CASSREGQGHSPLHF
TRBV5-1,CASSYPGQGTDTQYF
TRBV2,CASSERTGGNQPQHF
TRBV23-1,CASKRLGRISGNTIYF
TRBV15,CATSRGKDRAKNIQYF
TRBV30,CACSLDAAYNEQFF
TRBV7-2,CASSLVVAGGIQETQYF
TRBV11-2,CASSLGQYQPQHF
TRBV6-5,CASRSGGQGAHGYTF
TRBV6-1,CASSEGVSGELADTQYF
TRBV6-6,CASEQGETGSYEQYF
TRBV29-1,CSVGDPTDRLQSYEQYF
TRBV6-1,CASSEGTGSTDTQYF
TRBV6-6,CASSYSTGGSDTQYF
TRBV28,CASSFGQGNEHGYTF
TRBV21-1,CASSAPRDRVDQPQHF
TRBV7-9,CASSPKRQPQHF
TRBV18,CASSPSGTVDTQYF
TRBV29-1,CSASGTGSEKLFF
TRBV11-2,CASSYGVNTGELFF
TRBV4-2,CASSQEGGGHYNEQFF
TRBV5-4,CASSPRTGPNEKLFF
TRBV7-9,CASSLESGSYFGTEAFF
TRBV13,CASTVAGGSIWEQFF
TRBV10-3,CAISDPRTVDYEQYF
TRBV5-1,CASSLASQFAGYTF
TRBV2,CASTGTEISNQPQHF
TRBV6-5,CASSLTGTQETQYF